This T cell receptor beta chain comes out of a study of persistence of HIV-infected CD4 T cells. The study, taken as a whole, reports: CMV- and Gag-responding cells had lower TCRbeta richness than CD3/CD28-responding cells.

On this clone itself: What it binds is unknown.

V gave up 4 bases and J gave up 0 bases, with 11 bases separating them. The CDR3 is made up of 14 amino acids. CDR1 and CDR2 (germline): SQVTM, ANQGSEA. The stimulus was lysate of CMV-infected fibroblasts, roughly 9.2 ug/mL. CD40L/CD69 double-negative CD45RO-high memory CD4+ T cells were collected. Sequencing used immunoSEQ version 4 in survey mode. Sequenced by immunoSEQ multiplex PCR; TCRdb stores in-frame clones only, minus some. The data hold tens of thousands of clones, with more than 70% observed a single time. V usage is TRBV29-1 and J usage is TRBJ2-3; either TRBD1 or TRBD2 may fit D (5 bases each). The clonotype originates from an adult man with HIV who was CMV-seropositive. The specimen comprised CD4+ T cells sorted from PBMCs after roughly 18-hour stimulation, sampled from a patient who received antiretroviral therapy. Here the CDR3 reads CSVAGTVSTDTQYF. CDR3 DNA: TGCAGCGTTGCAGGGACGGTTAGCACAGATACGCAGTATTTT.